Below, 20 T cell receptor beta chains from the same sample are listed, as sequenced in a study of cytotoxic CD8 clonotypes in ibrutinib-treated CLL. TCRdb's copy holds only in-frame clones and misses some; the assay was immunoSEQ multiplex PCR. The profile shows a few hundred thousand clones, just under 80% of them singletons. The sample in question was PBMCs, obtained before ibrutinib treatment. The receptors come from a human donor with chronic lymphocytic leukemia.

The chain couples TRBV29-1 to TRBJ1-1, with unresolved D. Germline V lookup: CDR1 SQVTM, CDR2 ANQGSEA. V was pared by 3 bases and J by 0 bases, with 14 bases between. This CDR3 is 15 amino acids long. In DNA form, the CDR3 reads TGCAGCGTTGAGGAAGTCGGGCAGATGAACACTGAAGCTTTCTTT. The encoded protein is CSVEEVGQMNTEAFF.

In its sample, this clone was seen a few times. The rearrangement joins TRBV20-1 to TRBJ2-7; 7 bases are a match to TRBD1. Trimming at V came to 6 bases and at J to 4 bases, leaving 3 bases not matched to a gene. The CDR3 extends over 11 amino acids. Germline lookup yields CDR1 DFQATT and CDR2 SNEGSKA (reference sequence). The CDR3 nucleotides read TGCAGTGCAAACAGGGGTTACGAGCAGTACTTC. Its translation: CSANRGYEQYF.

The chain links TRBV25-1 to TRBJ1-1; 9 nucleotides align to TRBD1. The CDR3 spans 15 residues. J gave up 6 bases and V 3 bases, and 8 bases lay outside the gene matches. Looked up from germline, CDR1 is MGHDK and CDR2 is SYGVNS. The CDR3 spells CASSDPGQGGAEAFF. The CDR3 nucleotides are TGTGCCAGCAGTGACCCGGGACAGGGAGGCGCTGAAGCTTTCTTT.

This clone showed up just once. The rearrangement links TRBV5-1 to TRBJ2-5, with D hard to call. The CDR3 runs to 14 residues. Germline CDR1 SGHRS, CDR2 YFSETQ. V lost 6 bases to trimming and J lost 2 bases, with 14 bases between them. The CDR3 region is CASTYFGVQETQYF. CDR3 DNA: TGCGCCAGCACCTACTTCGGAGTACAAGAGACCCAGTACTTC. Using reference TRBV5-1 and TRBJ2-5 for the parts outside the CDR3, the full variable domain is KAGVTQTPRYLIKTRGQQVTLSCSPISGHRSVSWYQQTPGQGLQFLFEYFSETQRNKGNFPGRFSGRQFSNSRSEMNVSTLELGDSALYLCASTYFGVQETQYFGPGTRLLVL.

As for this clone: Other nucleotide sequences in the sample specify the same CDR3. V and J are TRBV11-2 and TRBJ1-1; D call uncertain. The CDR3 has 11 residues. The V end lost 1 base, the J end lost 6 bases, and 3 bases lay between the germline ends. Germline CDR1 reads SGHAT; CDR2 reads FQNNGV. The CDR3 nucleotides read TGTGCCAGCAGCTTAGGTTCTGAAGCTTTCTTT. Amino acid sequence: CASSLGSEAFF.

V usage is TRBV6-1 and J usage is TRBJ2-3; 13 positions agree with TRBD2. Unmatched junction bases numbered 4, after V lost 4 bases and J lost 0 bases. This CDR3 is 17 amino acids long. The germline V gene has CDR1 MNHNS and CDR2 SASEGT. This chain's CDR3 is CASSARTSGSSTDTQYF. The CDR3 DNA follows: TGTGCCAGCAGTGCGAGGACTAGCGGGAGTAGCACAGATACGCAGTATTTT.

The chain links TRBV7-2 to TRBJ2-3, with D perhaps matching TRBD2 (6 bases). The CDR3 covers 15 residues. The germline CDR1 and CDR2 sequences are SGHTA and FQGNSA. Deletions cut 5 bases from V and 0 bases from J, with 12 bases between. The CDR3 bases are TGTGCCAGCAGCGTTGGACTACTTAGCACAGATACGCAGTATTTT. Amino acid sequence: CASSVGLLSTDTQYF.

V is TRBV2 and J is TRBJ2-3; TRBD2 matches 9 bases. The CDR3 is made up of 19 amino acids. V lost 6 bases and J lost 2; bases outside the gene matches: 18. Germline loops: CDR1 SNHLY, CDR2 FYNNEI. The CDR3 coding sequence is TGTGCCAGCAGCGGCACTCTTACTAGCGGGCCGTACGTCACAGATACGCAGTATTTT. As protein: CASSGTLTSGPYVTDTQYF.

The chain links TRBV4-3 to TRBJ2-2, with 10 bases lining up with TRBD2. The J segment lost 1 base and the V segment lost 3 bases, leaving 2 bases of the junction unmatched. Germline assignment: CDR1 LGHNA and CDR2 YSLEER. This CDR3 has 16 amino acids. The CDR3 coding sequence is TGCGCCAGCAGCCAGAGGACTAGCGGGAACACCGGGGAGCTGTTTTTT. Encoded protein: CASSQRTSGNTGELFF.

V and J are TRBV5-6 and TRBJ2-5; 8 bases agree with TRBD2. J lost 3 bases, V lost 6 bases, and 10 bases had no gene match. The V gene's germline CDR1 is SGHDT and CDR2 YYEEEE. CDR3 length: 15 amino acids. The CDR3, as DNA: TGTGCCAGCACGTCGGGAGGGCCGCTCGAAGAGACCCAGTACTTC. Its translation is CASTSGGPLEETQYF.

In its sample, this clone was seen once. This chain connects TRBV14 to TRBJ2-3; the match to TRBD2 covers 8 bases. Germline V lookup: CDR1 SGHDN, CDR2 FVKESK. This CDR3 spans 16 amino acids. The V and J ends lost 4 bases and 2 bases, in that order; junction bases with no gene match: 8. The CDR3 sequence is CASSPRTSSLTDTQYF. DNA for the CDR3: TGTGCCAGCAGCCCTAGGACTAGCAGTCTCACAGATACGCAGTATTTT.

Written as DNA, the CDR3 is TGTGCCAGCAGCAAGACTAGCGGTAACAATGAGCAGTTCTTC. It translates to CASSKTSGNNEQFF. This chain links TRBV6-5 with TRBJ2-1, with 9 bases matching TRBD2. Germline lookup yields CDR1 MNHEY and CDR2 SVGAGI. Trimming took 6 bases from V and 5 from J; bases not matched to a gene: 5. The CDR3 covers 14 residues.

This clone occurred once. This chain links TRBV10-3 with TRBJ2-3; the D is unclear. The CDR3 length is 14 residues. Germline assignment: CDR1 ENHRY and CDR2 SYGVKD. Trimming cost V 0 bases and J 4 bases, with 8 bases left between them. CDR3 region: CAISESYSADTQYF. DNA for the CDR3: TGTGCCATCAGTGAGTCGTACAGCGCAGATACGCAGTATTTT.

This sequence joins TRBV11-1 and TRBJ2-7; the D is unclear. The CDR3 is 12 residues long. CDR1 and CDR2 (germline): SGHAT, FQDESV (reference sequence). Trimming removed 4 bases from V and 4 bases from J, with 8 bases in between. The CDR3 loop is CASSSTLYEQYF. The CDR3 DNA is TGTGCCAGCAGCTCTACCCTATACGAGCAGTACTTC.

The chain combines TRBV28 with TRBJ2-7; D unclear. Germline-derived CDR1 and CDR2 are MDHEN and SYDVKM. V gave up 5 bases and J gave up 2 bases, with 19 bases separating them. This CDR3 has 16 amino acids. CDR3 residues: CASSPSTGPLTYEQYF. CDR3 nucleotides: TGTGCCAGCAGTCCGTCGACTGGGCCCTTGACCTACGAGCAGTACTTC.

This clone occurred once. The chain recombines TRBV18 with TRBJ2-4; D gene uncertain. Germline loops: CDR1 KGHSH, CDR2 LQKENI. Trimming removed 3 bases from V and 1 base from J, with 4 bases in between. The CDR3 is made up of 13 amino acids. Here the CDR3 DNA reads TGTGCCAGCTCACCCTTGGCCAAAAACATTCAGTACTTC. Its translation: CASSPLAKNIQYF.

The chain has TRBV5-1 and TRBJ2-7, with 13 nucleotides matching TRBD2. Germline CDR1 and CDR2: SGHRS and YFSETQ. The CDR3 is 15 amino acids. J lost 7 bases, V lost 0 bases, and 4 bases had no gene match. CDR3 amino acids: CASSLGLAGGGEQYF. The CDR3 region has the DNA TGCGCCAGCAGCTTGGGACTAGCGGGAGGAGGTGAGCAGTACTTC.

The CDR3 region is CASSSSSGNTIYF. In DNA form, the CDR3 reads TGTGCCAGCAGCTCCTCCTCTGGAAACACCATATATTTT. The chain is built from TRBV7-2 and TRBJ1-3; D is unresolved. V was cut by 4 bases and J by 0 bases, with 4 bases left in between. The V gene's germline CDR1 is SGHTA and CDR2 FQGNSA. The CDR3 sequence is 13 residues long. Full variable domain (remainder filled in from reference TRBV7-2 and TRBJ1-3): GAGVSQSPSNKVTEKGKDVELRCDPISGHTALYWYRQSLGQGLEFLIYFQGNSAPDKSGLPSDRFSAERTGGSVSTLTIQRTQQEDSAVYLCASSSSSGNTIYFGEGSWLTVV.

V is TRBV6-6 and J is TRBJ2-1, with D uncertain. Looked up from germline, CDR1 is MNHNY and CDR2 is SVGAGI (reference sequence). The CDR3 runs to 13 residues. The V gene lost 7 bases and the J gene lost 4 bases, with 11 bases spanning the gap. CDR3 in amino acids: CASKVTEYNEQFF. CDR3 coding DNA: TGTGCCAGCAAGGTCACGGAATACAATGAGCAGTTCTTC.

The chain combines TRBV9 with TRBJ2-2; possibly TRBD1 or TRBD2 for D (5 bases each). CDR1 and CDR2 (germline): SGDLS, YYNGEE. This CDR3 has 16 amino acids. V dropped 3 bases and J dropped 1 base, with 13 bases sitting between them. DNA for the CDR3: TGTGCCAGCAGCGACACTAGGGGCGAGAACACCGGGGAGCTGTTTTTT. Residues: CASSDTRGENTGELFF.